A selection of T cell receptor beta chains follows, all from one sample in a study of vaccination effects on CD4 cells after COVID-19. What these receptors recognize is not known. Profiled with immunoSEQ multiplex PCR; TCRdb holds only in-frame clones, not every one. The sample consists of approximately 13,000 clones, approximately 72% of them appearing once. Sequenced material: CD4+ T cells from PBMCs cultured with SARS-CoV-2 spike peptides, taken after COVID-19 vaccination. The receptor source for this set is a human donor who received a COVID-19 vaccine. Both conserved end residues are part of each CDR3. A D gene is named only where the DNA matches it firmly. Clone sizes are given selectively: once, few, many, or a class where the clone is expanded.

TRBJ2-1 | 16 | once | TRBV7-9 | TRBD2 | TGTGCCAGCAGCCAGATCTTAGCGGGAGTGGGCAATGAGCAGTTCTTC | CASSQILAGVGNEQFF
TRBJ1-6 | 14 | NA | TRBV28 | TRBD1 | TGTGCCAGCGGGCTCGGGACAGATAATTCACCCCTCCACTTT | CASGLGTDNSPLHF
TRBJ2-5 | 14 | NA | TRBV30 | NA | TGTGCCTGGAGTATCTCGGCGGTCCGGAAGACCCAGTACTTC | CAWSISAVRKTQYF
TRBJ1-4 | 15 | NA | TRBV19 | NA | TGTGCCAGTAGTGCCCCGGGACGGATTAATGAAAAACTGTTTTTT | CASSAPGRINEKLFF
TRBJ1-6 | 15 | few | TRBV20-1 | NA | TGCAGTGCTAGTAACCAGGGCTCCTATAATTCACCCCTCCACTTT | CSASNQGSYNSPLHF
TRBJ1-5 | 13 | once | TRBV19 | NA | TGTGCCAGTAGTAGGGGAGTCAATCAGCCCCAGCATTTT | CASSRGVNQPQHF
TRBJ1-5 | 15 | NA | TRBV7-2 | NA | TGTGCCAGCAGCCCCGGCGGGGCTAGCAATCAGCCCCAGCATTTT | CASSPGGASNQPQHF
TRBJ2-7 | 14 | NA | TRBV7-8 | TRBD1 | TGTGCCAGCAGCTGGGGACAGGTGAGCAACGAGCAGTACTTC | CASSWGQVSNEQYF
TRBJ2-1 | 19 | NA | TRBV11-2 | TRBD2 | TGTGCCAGCAGCTTAGATTCGGCTAGCGGGGTCAGCTCCTACAATGAGCAGTTCTTC | CASSLDSASGVSSYNEQFF
TRBJ1-2 | 14 | NA | TRBV5-8 | NA | TGTGCCAGCAGCCTAAGACAGACCTTCTATGGCTACACCTTC | CASSLRQTFYGYTF
TRBJ2-7 | 17 | NA | TRBV5-4 | TRBD2 | TGTGCCAGCACCACCGGAGGTAGCGGGAGAATGGGGTCCGAGCAGTACTTC | CASTTGGSGRMGSEQYF
TRBJ2-3 | 13 | NA | TRBV18 | NA | TGTGCCAGCTCACCAATTTTGGCAGATACGCAGTATTTT | CASSPILADTQYF
TRBJ2-1 | 15 | NA | TRBV11-2 | NA | TGTGCCAGCAGCTTAGCGCCAAGCTCCTACAATGAGCAGTTCTTC | CASSLAPSSYNEQFF
TRBJ2-7 | 14 | NA | TRBV10-3 | NA | TGTGCCATCAAACTCCAACAGGGACCCTACGAGCAGTACTTC | CAIKLQQGPYEQYF
TRBJ2-1 | 13 | few | TRBV2 | NA | TGTGCCAGCAGTGACGGACCGAACAATGAGCAGTTCTTC | CASSDGPNNEQFF
TRBJ2-1 | 10 | NA | TRBV19 | NA | TGTGCCAGTAGCCACAATGAGCAGTTCTTC | CASSHNEQFF
TRBJ2-1 | 14 | once | TRBV6-2/TRBV6-3 | TRBD2 | TGTGCCAGCAGTTACTCGGGGGGGACTACCGAGCAGTTCTTC | CASSYSGGTTEQFF
TRBJ1-1 | 13 | NA | TRBV3-1/TRBV3-2 | NA | TGTGCCAGCAAAAAACAGGCTTCGGGTGAAGCTTTCTTT | CASKKQASGEAFF
TRBJ2-4 | 14 | NA | TRBV2 | TRBD2 | TGTGCCAGCAGGGCCCTCGGGGGGATGAACATTCAGTACTTC | CASRALGGMNIQYF
TRBJ1-4 | 14 | NA | TRBV7-9 | TRBD1 | TGTGCCAGCAGCTTAATGACAGGGGCTGAAAAACTGTTTTTT | CASSLMTGAEKLFF
TRBJ1-1 | 14 | NA | TRBV28 | TRBD1 | TGTGCCAGCAGTGGTGACAGGGTGAACACTGAAGCTTTCTTT | CASSGDRVNTEAFF
TRBJ2-5 | 15 | NA | TRBV5-1 | TRBD2 | TGCGCCAGCAGCTTTAGCGGGGGGGCCGGGGAGACCCAGTACTTC | CASSFSGGAGETQYF
TRBJ1-2 | 17 | NA | TRBV7-8 | TRBD1 | TGTGCCAGCAGCCGAGCACAGGGGGCGAGGATCAACTATGGCTACACCTTC | CASSRAQGARINYGYTF
TRBJ2-1 | 13 | NA | TRBV7-9 | NA | TGTGCCAGCAGCACGACAGCATACAATGAGCAGTTCTTC | CASSTTAYNEQFF
TRBJ2-3 | 14 | NA | TRBV7-8 | NA | TGTGCCAGCAGCTTAGGCCAGCTTGGAGATACGCAGTATTTT | CASSLGQLGDTQYF
TRBJ2-3 | 13 | few | TRBV6-4 | NA | TGTGCCAGCAGTGACACTAGCACAGATACGCAGTATTTT | CASSDTSTDTQYF